The table lists the clone carrying this T cell receptor (beta chain) with a count of one. V gave up 6 bases and J gave up 10 bases, with 10 bases separating them. CDR1 MDHEN and CDR2 SYDVKM come from the germline V gene. The CDR3 is 11 residues long. The study assigned cohorts using participant-reported clinical history. Recovered status applied to Cohort 3 donors who had two consecutive negative PCRs. It also applied to those with clearance or with symptom resolution. This entry is derived from a study of blood T cell repertoires in COVID-19. The protocol was immunoSEQ multiplex PCR, while the TCRdb copy is restricted to in-frame clones and leaves out a portion. The sample has just over 300,000 clones, roughly 89% seen once.

The genes are TRBV28 and TRBJ2-1; D perhaps matches TRBD2 (6 bases). The specimen sequenced was PBMCs or T cells enriched from blood (not recorded which). The receptor was derived from a woman between 18 and 30 years old who had recovered from COVID-19. The CDR3 nucleotides are TGTGCCAGCAGGCAACGGGGGGAGCAGTTCTTC. Translating gives CASRQRGEQFF.